These 28 T cell receptor beta chains originate from one sample sequenced in a study of regulatory T cells in long-lasting Graves disease. Assembly of TCR beta libraries relied on iRepertoire HTBI primers together with Arm-PCR of CDR3 regions. Each CDR3 protein gets one entry after TCRdb re-called the multiplex PCR reads with MiXCR. The sample consists of approximately 400,000 distinct CDR3 sequences, under 25% of them appearing once. Indicated time point: persistent/refractory GD, antithyroid drugs over 5 years with positive TRAb. Extracted RNA from PBMCs served as the source of the TCR library. The sample consisted of peripheral blood mononuclear cells (PBMCs), taken when the disease was refractory, from a patient treated with antithyroid drugs. The receptors come from a female donor with Graves disease.

The J gene is TRBJ2-7, the V gene TRBV5-6; D might be TRBD1 (6 bases). Trimming took 3 bases from V and 3 from J, leaving 16 bases between them. The CDR3 is 15 residues long. From germline, CDR1 is SGHDT and CDR2 YYEEEE. The CDR3 loop is CASSSVGTPNYEQYF. The CDR3 DNA follows: TGTGCCAGCAGCTCCGTCGGGACACCGAACTACGAGCAGTACTTC. The full variable domain, completed using reference TRBV5-6 and TRBJ2-7, is DAGVTQSPTHLIKTRGQQVTLRCSPKSGHDTVSWYQQALGQGPQFIFQYYEEEERQRGNFPDRFSGHQFPNYSSELNVNALLLGDSALYLCASSSVGTPNYEQYFGPGTRLTVT.

V gene TRBV6-1 combines with J gene TRBJ2-3, with 13 bases lining up with TRBD2. Germline CDR1 MNHNS, CDR2 SASEGT. V gave up 6 bases and J gave up 0 bases; unmatched junction bases: 15. The CDR3 has 20 residues. CDR3 residues: CASRYRTSGSPTLSTDTQYF. The CDR3, as DNA: TGTGCCAGCAGATACAGGACTAGCGGGAGCCCTACGCTTAGCACAGATACGCAGTATTTT.

This clonotype was seen ten or more times. V and J are TRBV18 and TRBJ1-4; 7 bases agree with TRBD1. CDR3 size: 16 residues. With V trimmed by 3 bases and J by 4 bases, 8 bases remained unmatched. The germline V gene has CDR1 KGHSH and CDR2 LQKENI. The CDR3 nucleotides are TGTGCCAGCTCACCGCCGGGGGGGACAGTTAATGAAAAACTGTTTTTT. Protein product: CASSPPGGTVNEKLFF.

The rearrangement joins TRBV6-1 to TRBJ2-5; 7 positions agree with TRBD2. Trimming removed 5 bases from V and 4 bases from J; junction bases left unmatched: 13. Per the germline V gene, CDR1 is MNHNS and CDR2 is SASEGT. CDR3 size: 16 residues. CDR3 DNA: TGTGCCAGCAGTACTAATAACCGGGACTACGGAGAGACCCAGTACTTC. Translated: CASSTNNRDYGETQYF.

This clonotype was counted only a few times. The gene calls are TRBV4-3 and TRBJ1-5; D gene uncertain. The CDR3 is 15 amino acids. Germline-derived CDR1 and CDR2 are LGHNA and YSLEER. Trimming took 1 base from V and 1 from J, leaving 8 bases between them. CDR3 DNA: TGCGCCAGCAGCCAAGTTGGAACGAGCAATCAGCCCCAGCATTTT. Amino acid sequence: CASSQVGTSNQPQHF.

The V and J genes are TRBV20-1 and TRBJ2-5; the match to TRBD2 covers 9 bases. CDR1 DFQATT and CDR2 SNEGSKA come from the germline V gene (reference sequence). This CDR3 comprises 14 residues. J gave up 4 bases and V 3 bases, and 6 bases lay outside the gene matches. The CDR3 reads CSASRLAGRETQYF. The CDR3 DNA is TGCAGTGCTAGTCGGCTAGCGGGACGAGAGACCCAGTACTTC.

CDR3 loop: CASSPGQRYSNYGYTF. DNA for the CDR3: TGTGCCAGCTCACCGGGACAGAGATATTCTAACTATGGCTACACCTTC. The chain uses TRBV18 and TRBJ1-2; 7 bases align to TRBD1. V lost 3 bases to trimming and J lost 0 bases; unmatched junction nucleotides: 7. The V gene's germline CDR1 is KGHSH and CDR2 LQKENI. The CDR3 runs 16 residues.

The chain links TRBV20-1 to TRBJ1-1; 7 nucleotides align to TRBD1. The CDR3 sequence is 15 residues long. V lost 5 bases to trimming and J lost 2 bases; unmatched junction nucleotides: 11. CDR1 is DFQATT and CDR2 is SNEGSKA in the germline V gene (reference sequence). The CDR3 DNA is TGCAGTGCTCGACCCCCGGGACAGTTTAACACTGAAGCTTTCTTT. Translated, it gives CSARPPGQFNTEAFF.

This clonotype came up many times. V is TRBV7-8 and J is TRBJ1-1; D ambiguous. The ends were cut back, 5 bases at V and 8 bases at J, with 15 bases in the middle. Germline-derived CDR1 and CDR2 are SGHVS and FQNEAQ. This CDR3 comprises 13 residues. CDR3 in amino acids: CASSNHLVAEAFF. The DNA for the CDR3 is TGTGCCAGCAGCAACCACTTGGTGGCCGAAGCTTTCTTT.

This clonotype was found many times. CDR3 DNA sequence: TGTGCCAGCAGCTTAGTTGGTAGCCAAGAGACCCAGTACTTC. This sequence encodes CASSLVGSQETQYF. The chain recombines TRBV7-2 with TRBJ2-5; D is uncertain. CDR3 size: 14 residues. Between the trimmed V and J ends, which lost 1 base and 1 base, there was a span of 7 bases. Germline CDR1 is SGHTA and CDR2 is FQGNSA. Filled out from reference TRBV7-2 and TRBJ2-5, the complete variable domain reads GAGVSQSPSNKVTEKGKDVELRCDPISGHTALYWYRQSLGQGLEFLIYFQGNSAPDKSGLPSDRFSAERTGGSVSTLTIQRTQQEDSAVYLCASSLVGSQETQYFGPGTRLLVL.

V and J are TRBV20-1 and TRBJ1-1, with D perhaps TRBD1 (6 bases). Germline-derived CDR1 and CDR2 are DFQATT and SNEGSKA (reference sequence). The CDR3 is 12 amino acids. V shed 1 base and J shed 10 bases, with 13 bases lying between them. The DNA of the CDR3 is TGCAGTGCTAGAGTACAGGGTTCGGGAGCTTTCTTT. Its translation: CSARVQGSGAFF.

As for this clonotype: At one of its ends the junction is not consistent with the germline gene, which may arise from a read error. The V gene is TRBV11-2, the J gene TRBJ2-7; D is undetermined. This CDR3 has 16 amino acids. Germline CDR1 and CDR2: SGHAT and FQNNGV. The CDR3 here is CAGSLTGSVGSYEQYF. As DNA, the CDR3 is TGTGCCGGCAGCTTAACCGGCTCTGTGGGGTCCTACGAGCAGTACTTC.

This clonotype was seen repeatedly, ten times or more. The chain has TRBV20-1 and TRBJ2-7; weak D call: TRBD1 (5 bases). Germline V CDR1 and CDR2: DFQATT, SNEGSKA (reference sequence). With 0 bases removed from V and 2 bases from J, the gap between germline ends came to 5 bases. The CDR3 contains 12 residues. CDR3 coding DNA: TGCAGTGCTAGAGAACAGGCCTACGAGCAGTACTTC. Translated: CSAREQAYEQYF.

The chain recombines TRBV4-1 with TRBJ2-7, with unresolved D. V lost 8 bases and J 3 bases, leaving 14 bases between the germline ends. The CDR3 runs to 13 residues. Germline V gene lookup returns CDR1 MGHRA and CDR2 YSYEKL. The CDR3 spells CASSHAGFYEQYF. CDR3 coding DNA: TGCGCCAGCTCGCACGCCGGGTTCTACGAGCAGTACTTC.

This clonotype appeared many times. V and J are TRBV5-8 and TRBJ2-7, with D perhaps matching TRBD1 or TRBD2 (5 bases each). The CDR3 extends over 16 amino acids. Germline lookup yields CDR1 SGHTS and CDR2 YDEGEE. V dropped 0 bases and J dropped 0 bases, with 13 bases sitting between them. CDR3 sequence: CASSLGDPFISYEQYF. CDR3 coding DNA: TGTGCCAGCAGCTTGGGGGACCCGTTTATCTCCTACGAGCAGTACTTC.

This clonotype came up a few times. The chain recombines TRBV10-3 with TRBJ2-7; D is perhaps TRBD1 or TRBD2 (10 bases each). The CDR3 spans 17 residues. Deletions cut 5 bases from V and 3 bases from J, with 23 bases between. Germline V gene lookup returns CDR1 ENHRY and CDR2 SYGVKD. CDR3 protein: CAISRDRGAGGDYEQYF. Written as DNA, the CDR3 is TGTGCCATCAGTAGGGACAGGGGAGCGGGAGGGGACTACGAGCAGTACTTC.

This clonotype was seen ten or more times. V is TRBV11-2 and J is TRBJ2-4; D might be TRBD1 (6 bases). V lost 5 bases, J lost 13 bases, and 15 bases lay in between. CDR3 length: 12 residues. Germline V lookup: CDR1 SGHAT, CDR2 FQNNGV. CDR3 DNA sequence: TGTGCCAGCAGCCAGCTATTACAGGGACAGTACTTC. It specifies CASSQLLQGQYF.

This chain links TRBV6-1 with TRBJ2-5; D is uncertain. Germline V lookup: CDR1 MNHNS, CDR2 SASEGT. V was pared by 11 bases and J by 5 bases, with 18 bases between. This CDR3 spans 13 amino acids. The CDR3 loop is CAAEQGFGETQYF. The CDR3 coding sequence is TGTGCCGCAGAGCAAGGGTTCGGGGAGACCCAGTACTTC.

This clonotype was detected only a few times. The J gene is TRBJ1-1, the V gene TRBV19; D gene uncertain. The CDR3 loop spans 16 amino acids. Trimming took off 5 bases at V and 5 bases at J, with 21 bases between the two ends. From germline, CDR1 is LNHDA and CDR2 SQIVND (reference sequence). This CDR3 is CASSLLGPSGVTEAFF. CDR3 DNA: TGTGCCAGTAGTCTTTTGGGTCCTAGTGGTGTAACTGAAGCTTTCTTT. The entire variable domain, with the rest obtained from reference TRBV19 and TRBJ1-1, is as follows: DGGITQSPKYLFRKEGQNVTLSCEQNLNHDAMYWYRQDPGQGLRLIYYSQIVNDFQKGDIAEGYSVSREKKESFPLTVTSAQKNPTAFYLCASSLLGPSGVTEAFFGQGTRLTVV.

The chain has TRBV5-5 and TRBJ2-7; TRBD2 matches 7 bases. V shed 3 bases and J 1 base; nucleotides not matched to a gene: 7. The CDR3 runs 15 residues. CDR1 is SGHKS and CDR2 is YYEKEE in the germline V gene (reference sequence). This CDR3 is CASSSPAGRSYEQYF. DNA for the CDR3: TGTGCCAGCAGCTCCCCAGCGGGGCGGTCCTACGAGCAGTACTTC.

The chain uses TRBV6-1 and TRBJ1-5; no clear D. Germline CDR1 and CDR2: MNHNS and SASEGT. Trimming stripped 7 bases from V and 2 bases from J, with 12 bases between. The CDR3 covers 14 residues. The CDR3 sequence is CASNPGRGNQPQHF. The CDR3 nucleotides are TGTGCCAGCAACCCCGGGCGGGGCAATCAGCCCCAGCATTTT.

V is TRBV30 and J is TRBJ1-1; perhaps TRBD1 as D (6 bases). Germline CDR1 and CDR2: GTSNPN and SVGIG (reference sequence). Trimming cost V 2 bases and J 4 bases, with 11 bases left between them. This CDR3 spans 13 amino acids. The CDR3 nucleotides read TGTGCCTGGAGTCTGCAGGGGCCCACTGAAGCTTTCTTT. The encoded protein is CAWSLQGPTEAFF.

This clonotype was seen ten or more times. The chain is built from TRBV2 and TRBJ2-5; perhaps D is TRBD1 or TRBD2 (6 bases each). Trimming left V 6 bases short and J 5 bases short, with 16 bases between. Germline V gene lookup returns CDR1 SNHLY and CDR2 FYNNEI. The CDR3 sequence is 14 residues long. The chain's CDR3 is CASRALGGVETQYF. Written as DNA, the CDR3 is TGTGCCAGCAGGGCTCTCGGGGGCGTGGAGACCCAGTACTTC.

As concerns this clonotype: A much larger clone sits a single nucleotide away, making a read error possible. The V gene is TRBV12-3 or TRBV12-4, the J gene TRBJ2-5; D call uncertain. The length of the CDR3 is 13 residues. CDR3 sequence reads: CAGRIQLEETQYF. Here the CDR3 DNA reads TGTGCCGGCAGGATACAGCTTGAGGAGACCCAGTACTTC.

This clonotype occurred a few times. The chain is built from TRBV4-3 and TRBJ2-3; 7 positions agree with TRBD2. There are 16 residues in the CDR3. Germline CDR1 is LGHNA and CDR2 is YSLEER. The V and J ends lost 1 base and 2 bases, in that order; junction bases with no gene match: 6. CDR3 protein: CASSQGAGAITDTQYF. Written as DNA, the CDR3 is TGCGCCAGCAGCCAAGGGGCGGGAGCTATCACAGATACGCAGTATTTT.

This clonotype was recorded a few times. The V call is TRBV20-1, the J call TRBJ2-7; D is perhaps TRBD1 (6 bases). This CDR3 has 16 residues. V was shortened by 0 bases and J by 1 base, with 16 bases between the two germline ends. Germline CDR1 is DFQATT and CDR2 is SNEGSKA (reference sequence). CDR3 region: CSARELRLDRSYEQYF. The CDR3 DNA sequence: TGCAGTGCTAGAGAGTTAAGACTGGACAGATCCTACGAGCAGTACTTC.

V is TRBV20-1 and J is TRBJ2-7; 7 bases agree with TRBD2. Germline V gene sequence: CDR1 DFQATT, CDR2 SNEGSKA (reference sequence). The length of the CDR3 is 17 residues. Trimming removed 6 bases from V and 3 bases from J; junction bases left unmatched: 20. CDR3 protein: CSARQPLAADHNYEQYF. CDR3 nucleotides: TGCAGTGCGAGGCAGCCTCTAGCGGCCGATCACAACTACGAGCAGTACTTC.

In this sample, this clonotype turned up a few times. The rearrangement uses TRBV7-9 and TRBJ1-1, with D possibly matching TRBD1 (5 bases). V was clipped by 5 bases and J by 4 bases, with 14 bases between them. The CDR3 consists of 14 residues. CDR1 is SEHNR and CDR2 is FQNEAQ in the germline V gene (reference sequence). CDR3 sequence reads: CASSREPGTTEAFF. CDR3 in DNA: TGTGCCAGCAGCCGGGAACCAGGGACCACTGAAGCTTTCTTT.